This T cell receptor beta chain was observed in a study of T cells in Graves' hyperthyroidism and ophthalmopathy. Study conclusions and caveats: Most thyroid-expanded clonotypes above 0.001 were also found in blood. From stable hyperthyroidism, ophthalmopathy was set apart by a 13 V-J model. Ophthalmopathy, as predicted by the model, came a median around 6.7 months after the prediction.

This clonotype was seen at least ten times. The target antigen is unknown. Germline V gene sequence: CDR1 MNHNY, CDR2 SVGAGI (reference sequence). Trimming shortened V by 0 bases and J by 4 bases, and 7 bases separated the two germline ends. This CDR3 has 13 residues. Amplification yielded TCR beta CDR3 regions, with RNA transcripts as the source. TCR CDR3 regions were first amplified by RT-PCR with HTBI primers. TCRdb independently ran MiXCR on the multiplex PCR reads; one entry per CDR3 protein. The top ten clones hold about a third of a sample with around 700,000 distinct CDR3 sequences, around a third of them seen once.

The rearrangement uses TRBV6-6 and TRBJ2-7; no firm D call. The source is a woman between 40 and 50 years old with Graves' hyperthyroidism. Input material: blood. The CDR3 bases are TGTGCCAGCAGTTACTCGAACCTATACGAGCAGTACTTC. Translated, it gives CASSYSNLYEQYF.